This T cell receptor beta chain is drawn from a study of regulatory T cells in long-lasting Graves disease. Study-level results: Persistent Graves' patients had lower TCR diversity than newly diagnosed ones.

Regarding time point: newly diagnosed GD, antithyroid drugs for less than 3 months. From RNA extracted from PBMCs, the TCR library was made. The authors built TCR beta libraries using iRepertoire HTBI primers and Arm-PCR of CDR3 regions. MiXCR was run by TCRdb on the multiplex PCR reads, yielding one entry per CDR3 protein. The repertoire consists of some 600,000 distinct CDR3 sequences, with about 15% occurring once and the leading ten covering around 11%. This clonotype was found many times. Its antigen is not known. The germline V gene has CDR1 LGHDT and CDR2 YNNKEL (reference sequence). The CDR3 sequence is 12 residues long. Trimming pared 0 bases from V and 9 bases from J, leaving 6 bases between. Separately, the same data were catalogued under a study of T cells in Graves' hyperthyroidism and ophthalmopathy. That source notes: When the TCR CDR3 underwent first-round RT-PCR, the HTBI primer set was used. The blood repertoire included most of the expanded thyroid clonotypes above 0.001.

The source material was peripheral blood mononuclear cells (PBMCs), sampled at new diagnosis, from a patient treated with antithyroid drugs. This sequence originates from a young man with Graves disease. This chain joins TRBV3-1 and TRBJ2-1, with D perhaps given as TRBD1 or TRBD2 (5 bases each). CDR3 nucleotides: TGTGCCAGCAGCCAAGAGGGACGTGAGCAGTTCTTC. Translation: CASSQEGREQFF.